The rows below give T cell receptor beta chains drawn from one sample of a study of response to subunit inactivated influenza vaccine. One entry per CDR3 protein results from TCRdb running MiXCR on the RT-PCR reads. The repertoire holds more than 200,000 distinct CDR3 sequences, with roughly an eighth as singletons. The sample was non-naive T cells sorted from PBMCs, taken about 14 days before vaccination. The origin of the receptors is a man in his forties or fifties who received an inactivated influenza vaccine. Both conserved end residues are part of each CDR3. The D gene is left open where the match is weak. Size is omitted from some rows. Given values are once, few, many or a class for expanded clones.

>few|TRBJ2-3|TRBV7-9|NA
TGTGCCAGCATCCTCGACAACACAGATACGCAGTATTTT
CASILDNTDTQYF
>NA|TRBJ2-3|TRBV7-8|NA
TGTGCCAGCACCCGAGGACAGCGGGACACAGATACGCAGTATTTT
CASTRGQRDTDTQYF
>NA|TRBJ2-3|TRBV19|NA
TGTGCCAGTAGTATTGTTCGAACAGATACGCAGTATTTT
CASSIVRTDTQYF
>NA|TRBJ2-1|TRBV11-3|TRBD2
TGTGCCAGCAGCCCCGGACTAGCGGGGTTAGGTAATGAGCAGTTCTTC
CASSPGLAGLGNEQFF
>NA|TRBJ2-5|TRBV20-1|TRBD1
TGCAGTGCTACGCACAGGGGGCGGTTGGAGACCCAGTACTTC
CSATHRGRLETQYF
>NA|TRBJ2-3|TRBV20-1|NA
TGCAGTGCTAGAGATCCTAGGGGGGCGAACACAGATACGCAGTATTTT
CSARDPRGANTDTQYF
>few|TRBJ2-1|TRBV2|TRBD1
TGTGCCAGCACGCAGGGGGCGGGTGAGCAGTTCTTC
CASTQGAGEQFF
>many|TRBJ2-5|TRBV3-1|TRBD2
TGTGCCAGCAGCCAAGGAAAGCGCGGGAGGGCCAGAGAGACCCAGTACTTC
CASSQGKRGRARETQYF
>many|TRBJ2-7|TRBV6-2/TRBV6-3|NA
TGTGCCAGCAGTTACTCGACACAGGACATCTCCTACGAGCAGTACTTC
CASSYSTQDISYEQYF
>NA|TRBJ2-1|TRBV12-5|NA
TGTGCTAGTGCCCACCTCAGGGTCGGTGAGCAGTTCTTC
CASAHLRVGEQFF
>NA|TRBJ2-3|TRBV4-3|NA
TGCGCCAGCAGCCAAGAGTCCAGGGGAATGGGCACAGATACGCAGTATTTT
CASSQESRGMGTDTQYF
>few|TRBJ2-2|TRBV3-1|TRBD1
TGTGCCAGCAGCTACAGGGGGCGCATCACCGGGGAGCTGTTTTTT
CASSYRGRITGELFF
>few|TRBJ1-4|TRBV10-3|NA
TGTGCCATCAGTGAGTCGCGGGACATCCAGTCAACTAATGAAAAACTGTTTTTT
CAISESRDIQSTNEKLFF
>NA|TRBJ2-2|TRBV4-2|NA
TGTGCCAGCAGCCAAGAGGCTGGAAACACCGGGGAGCTGTTTTTT
CASSQEAGNTGELFF
>NA|TRBJ2-7|TRBV13|TRBD2
TGTGCCAGCAGCTTATGGACTAGCGGCTCCTACGAGCAGTACTTC
CASSLWTSGSYEQYF
>NA|TRBJ2-3|TRBV6-2/TRBV6-3|NA
TGTGCCAGCAGTTACAACTATCAAGACGTGGATACGCAGTATTTT
CASSYNYQDVDTQYF
>many|TRBJ2-3|TRBV9|NA
TGTGCCAGCAGCGTAGGGGTCTCTAGCACAGATACGCAGTATTTT
CASSVGVSSTDTQYF
>few|TRBJ2-1|TRBV15|NA
TGTGCCACCAGCAGAGCAGGGAGCGGATACAATGAGCAGTTCTTC
CATSRAGSGYNEQFF
>few|TRBJ2-5|TRBV20-1|NA
TGCAGTGCTGAACCCTACCGAGGGACCCAAGAGACCCAGTACTTC
CSAEPYRGTQETQYF
>few|TRBJ1-1|TRBV20-1|NA
TGCAGTGCTACCGACAGGCACCCTTATGAAGCTTTCTTT
CSATDRHPYEAFF
>NA|TRBJ2-3|TRBV5-6|TRBD2
TGTGCCAGCAGCTTGTTGCGGGGGGCTACAGATACGCAGTATTTT
CASSLLRGATDTQYF
>many|TRBJ2-5|TRBV9|NA
TGTGCCAGCAGCGTAGGACCAATCCAAGAGACCCAGTACTTC
CASSVGPIQETQYF
>few|TRBJ2-5|TRBV28|NA
TGTGCCAGCACACCCGACACGGAAGAGACCCAGTACTTC
CASTPDTEETQYF
>few|TRBJ2-5|TRBV12-3/TRBV12-4|TRBD2
TGTGCCAGCAGCGGGACTAGCGGGGGTCAAGAGACCCAGTACTTC
CASSGTSGGQETQYF
>many|TRBJ2-7|TRBV7-9|NA
TGTGCCAGCAGCTCCCAGCTTACGCCGTCCCTCGGCGAGCAGTACTTC
CASSSQLTPSLGEQYF
>NA|TRBJ1-1|TRBV6-2/TRBV6-3|NA
TGTGCCAGCAGTAGATACACTGAAGTTTTCTTT
CASSRYTEVFF
>many|TRBJ2-7|TRBV10-3|TRBD1
TGTGCCATCAGTGACGGGACAGGGATCTACGAGCAGTACTTC
CAISDGTGIYEQYF
>NA|TRBJ2-1|TRBV27|NA
TGTGCCAGCAGTGGGATAGGGGGAGCTCTATTCCATGAGCAGTTCTTC
CASSGIGGALFHEQFF
>few|TRBJ2-4|TRBV6-7|NA
TGTGCCAGCAGTCCTCTGAGAGAGGATGAAAGCATTCAGTACTTC
CASSPLREDESIQYF
>few|TRBJ2-1|TRBV15|TRBD2
TGTGCCACCAGCAAAGGACTAGCGGGAGTCTTAGTTTCGGTTGATGAGCAGTTCTTC
CATSKGLAGVLVSVDEQFF
>few|TRBJ2-1|TRBV28|NA
TGTGCCAGCAGACCACCCTCTATCCCCGGCCGGTTCTTC
CASRPPSIPGRFF
>NA|TRBJ2-3|TRBV9|NA
TGTGCCAGCAGTCCAAGGGGGAGGGTGTACACAGATACGCAGTATTTT
CASSPRGRVYTDTQYF
>NA|TRBJ2-3|TRBV20-1|NA
TGCAGTGCTGAAATGGGACTTACGAAGACAGATACGCAGTATTTT
CSAEMGLTKTDTQYF